The 30 T cell receptor beta chains presented below share a single source sample, sequenced in a study of identical twins. TCRdb redid the calling of the 5' RACE reads with MiXCR, one entry per CDR3 protein. The table shows 350,000 to 450,000 distinct CDR3 sequences, with under 20% occurring only once. The sample comprised naive T cells sorted from blood. The receptor source for this set is a man between 50 and 59 years old in good health.

This clonotype was counted ten times or more. The V gene is TRBV25-1, the J gene TRBJ1-5; D perhaps matches TRBD1 (6 bases). V lost 6 bases and J lost 4, with 13 bases in between. The CDR3 runs 14 residues. Germline V CDR1 and CDR2: MGHDK, SYGVNS. The CDR3 spells CASRGRGENQPQHF. CDR3 bases: TGTGCCAGCAGAGGTAGGGGGGAAAATCAGCCCCAGCATTTT.

This clonotype was picked up many times. This CDR3 reads CASSLIGGPGTGELFF. In nucleotides, the CDR3 is TGTGCCAGCAGTTTAATAGGGGGGCCGGGGACCGGGGAGCTGTTTTTT. The rearrangement links TRBV27 to TRBJ2-2; D tentatively reads TRBD1 or TRBD2 (6 bases each). The ends were cut back, 2 bases at V and 5 bases at J, with 15 bases in the middle. The germline gives CDR1 MNHEY, CDR2 SMNVEV (reference sequence). The CDR3 extends over 16 amino acids.

The chain employs TRBV5-1 and TRBJ2-1, with a possible D match to TRBD1 (6 bases). The CDR3 sequence is 14 residues long. The germline V and J ends were trimmed by 0 bases and 7 bases, with 11 bases remaining between them. Germline values: CDR1 SGHRS, CDR2 YFSETQ. Here the CDR3 DNA reads TGCGCCAGCAGCTTGGCAGGACAGCCTAATGAGCAGTTCTTC. Translating gives CASSLAGQPNEQFF.

This clonotype was seen ten or more times. The V gene is TRBV12-3 or TRBV12-4, the J gene TRBJ1-5; the D is unclear. V lost 2 bases and J lost 6, with 11 bases in between. CDR3 size: 14 residues. Written as DNA, the CDR3 is TGTGCCAGCAGTTTATACGGGTCAGGTCAGCCCCAGCATTTT. It is translated as CASSLYGSGQPQHF.

In its sample, this clonotype was seen a few times. This chain uses TRBV12-3 or TRBV12-4 with TRBJ2-1, with 9 bases lining up with TRBD1. Trimming took 4 bases from V and 9 from J; bases not matched to a gene: 4. The length of the CDR3 is 13 residues. For the CDR3, the DNA is TGTGCCAGCAGTTCAACAGGGGGCGGTGAGCAGTTCTTC. This codes for CASSSTGGGEQFF.

Points on this clonotype: Its ends do not fully match the called genes, so a read error is possible. The J gene is TRBJ2-5, the V gene TRBV11-2; 10 nucleotides agree with TRBD2. Germline V gene data show CDR1 as SGHAT and CDR2 as FQNNGV. The CDR3 spans 16 residues. CDR3 DNA sequence: TGTGCCGGCAGCTTAGGATTAGCGGGGGGACCCGGGAATCGGTACTTC. Translating gives CAGSLGLAGGPGNRYF.

There are a few counts of this clonotype. This chain uses TRBV5-1 with TRBJ2-2, with a possible D match to TRBD1 (5 bases). V shed 4 bases and J shed 5 bases, with 12 bases lying between them. The CDR3 is made up of 14 amino acids. Germline CDR1 SGHRS, CDR2 YFSETQ. The CDR3: CASSEDQGTGELFF. CDR3 nucleotide sequence: TGCGCCAGCAGCGAAGATCAGGGTACCGGGGAGCTGTTTTTT.

The V and J genes are TRBV7-2 and TRBJ2-7; 9 positions match TRBD2. This CDR3 contains 16 residues. After removal of 6 bases from V and 3 bases from J, the junction contained 12 bases not matched to a gene. Germline V lookup: CDR1 SGHTA, CDR2 FQGNSA. CDR3 sequence (DNA): TGTGCCAGCAGACATAGATGGGGAGCGGGAGGCTACGAGCAGTACTTC. It encodes CASRHRWGAGGYEQYF. The entire variable domain, with the rest obtained from reference TRBV7-2 and TRBJ2-7, is as follows: GAGVSQSPSNKVTEKGKDVELRCDPISGHTALYWYRQSLGQGLEFLIYFQGNSAPDKSGLPSDRFSAERTGGSVSTLTIQRTQQEDSAVYLCASRHRWGAGGYEQYFGPGTRLTVT.

The table lists this clonotype with many counts. This rearrangement joins TRBV20-1 to TRBJ2-1; TRBD2 matches at 14 bases. The CDR3 has 15 residues. The germline gives CDR1 DFQATT, CDR2 SNEGSKA (reference sequence). Losses at the gene ends were 0 bases for V and 9 bases for J; bases not matched to a gene: 4. The CDR3 loop reads CSARDLTSGRGEQFF. In DNA, the CDR3 is TGCAGTGCTAGAGATTTGACTAGCGGGAGGGGTGAGCAGTTCTTC.

The chain couples TRBV6-5 to TRBJ2-7, with a tentative D call TRBD2 (7 bases). The CDR3 has 15 residues. Between the trimmed V and J ends, which lost 1 base and 5 bases, there was a span of 15 bases. The V gene's germline CDR1 is MNHEY and CDR2 SVGAGI. CDR3 protein: CASSYWRGRVHEQYF. CDR3 in DNA: TGTGCCAGCAGTTACTGGCGGGGGCGCGTCCACGAGCAGTACTTC.

The chain carries TRBV9 and TRBJ1-2; TRBD1 might be the D (5 bases). Deletions cut 3 bases from V and 6 bases from J, with 21 bases between. Germline assignment: CDR1 SGDLS and CDR2 YYNGEE. The CDR3 consists of 16 residues. The CDR3 DNA follows: TGTGCCAGCAGCGCTCACCTCTCGGAGGGGTACAATGGCTACACCTTC. It codes for CASSAHLSEGYNGYTF.

This clonotype was counted at least ten times. V and J are TRBV20-1 and TRBJ2-3; tentatively, D is TRBD1 or TRBD2 (5 bases each). Germline V CDR1 and CDR2: DFQATT, SNEGSKA (reference sequence). Trimming removed 5 bases from V and 2 bases from J, with 14 bases in between. This CDR3 has 14 residues. The CDR3 bases are TGCAGTGCTGTTAGGGACCCCATCACAGATACGCAGTATTTT. Translated, it gives CSAVRDPITDTQYF.

This clonotype was picked up a small number of times. V is TRBV6-4 and J is TRBJ1-2, with 8 positions matching TRBD1. Germline CDR1 is MRHNA and CDR2 is SNTAGT. CDR3 size: 13 residues. V lost 8 bases, J lost 2 bases, and 4 bases stayed unmatched. CDR3 sequence reads: CASPDRDNYGYTF. The CDR3 DNA reads TGTGCCAGCCCGGACAGGGACAACTATGGCTACACCTTC.

This clonotype has a count of ten or more. The rearrangement joins TRBV6-2 or TRBV6-3 to TRBJ2-2; 11 bases are shared with TRBD1. The CDR3 is 16 residues long. V lost 4 bases, J lost 1 base, and 2 bases stayed unmatched. Germline V lookup: CDR1 MNHEY, CDR2 SVGEGT. The CDR3 bases are TGTGCCAGCAGTTTGGGACAGGGGGTGAACACCGGGGAGCTGTTTTTT. It translates to CASSLGQGVNTGELFF.

The V and J genes are TRBV13 and TRBJ2-7, with D perhaps being TRBD1 or TRBD2 (6 bases each). Germline values: CDR1 PRHDT, CDR2 FYEKMQ (reference sequence). The V gene lost 5 bases and the J gene lost 5 bases, with 13 bases spanning the gap. The CDR3 is 13 residues long. The DNA for the CDR3 is TGTGCCAGCAGCCCCGGGGGCGTAGACGAGCAGTACTTC. Protein product: CASSPGGVDEQYF. Filled out from reference TRBV13 and TRBJ2-7, the complete variable domain reads AAGVIQSPRHLIKEKRETATLKCYPIPRHDTVYWYQQGPGQDPQFLISFYEKMQSDKGSIPDRFSAQQFSDYHSELNMSSLELGDSALYFCASSPGGVDEQYFGPGTRLTVT.

This clonotype came up many times. V usage is TRBV29-1 and J usage is TRBJ2-7; the match to TRBD1 covers 7 bases. The V gene's germline CDR1 is SQVTM and CDR2 ANQGSEA. The V and J ends lost 4 bases and 6 bases, in that order; junction bases with no gene match: 6. The CDR3 totals 12 residues. This chain's CDR3 is CSVGGYRGEQYF. The CDR3 coding sequence is TGCAGCGTTGGGGGATACAGGGGCGAGCAGTACTTC.

In this sample, this clonotype turned up many times. The chain employs TRBV20-1 and TRBJ2-1; the match to TRBD2 covers 10 bases. Trimming took 8 bases from V and 8 from J; bases not matched to a gene: 9. The CDR3 runs 13 residues. The germline V gene has CDR1 DFQATT and CDR2 SNEGSKA (reference sequence). Here the CDR3 reads CSTSAGGGDEQFF. Written as DNA, the CDR3 is TGCAGTACTTCAGCGGGGGGGGGAGATGAGCAGTTCTTC.

This clonotype was counted at least ten times. The CDR3 here is CASSQDYQAANTGELFF. The DNA of the CDR3 is TGTGCCAGCAGCCAAGATTATCAAGCGGCGAACACCGGGGAGCTGTTTTTT. V and J are TRBV4-2 and TRBJ2-2, with a possible D match to TRBD2 (5 bases). V lost 0 bases, J lost 0 bases, and 11 bases lay in between. Germline V gene data show CDR1 as LGHNA and CDR2 as YNFKEQ. The CDR3 sequence is 17 residues long.

This clonotype has just a few counts. V and J are TRBV6-5 and TRBJ2-7, with D hard to call. Germline-derived CDR1 and CDR2 are MNHEY and SVGAGI. V was pared by 2 bases and J by 0 bases, with 8 bases between. This CDR3 contains 14 residues. The chain's CDR3 is CASSYDVSSYEQYF. CDR3 coding DNA: TGTGCCAGCAGTTACGATGTCAGCTCCTACGAGCAGTACTTC.

The chain recombines TRBV18 with TRBJ2-5; D gene ambiguous. CDR1 and CDR2 (germline): KGHSH, LQKENI. The V end was cut by 6 bases, the J end by 5 bases, with 10 bases between. The CDR3 consists of 12 residues. The DNA for the CDR3 is TGTGCCAGCTCGCAAACTCCTGAGACCCAGTACTTC. Amino acid sequence: CASSQTPETQYF.

This clonotype was recorded at least ten times. DNA for the CDR3: TGTGCCAGCAGTTCGCCGACTAGGCGCAGCACAGATACGCAGTATTTT. Its protein is CASSSPTRRSTDTQYF. The V call is TRBV27, the J call TRBJ2-3, with a possible D match to TRBD2 (6 bases). Trimming removed 4 bases from V and 0 bases from J, with 14 bases in between. Germline CDR1 and CDR2: MNHEY and SMNVEV (reference sequence). The CDR3 sequence is 16 residues long.

The rearrangement uses TRBV7-2 and TRBJ2-5; D remains unclear. V dropped 1 base and J dropped 9 bases, with 15 bases sitting between them. There are 14 residues in the CDR3. The germline gives CDR1 SGHTA, CDR2 FQGNSA. This CDR3 is CASSLEPTHVAQYF. The CDR3 nucleotides read TGTGCCAGCAGCTTAGAGCCTACTCATGTGGCCCAGTACTTC.

In its sample, this clonotype was seen many times. The V call is TRBV6-2 or TRBV6-3, the J call TRBJ2-1; no reliable D call. The V end was cut by 8 bases, the J end by 7 bases, with 21 bases between. CDR1 MNHEY and CDR2 SVGEGT come from the germline V gene. This CDR3 comprises 15 residues. CDR3 nucleotide sequence: TGTGCCAGCGGCACCCGGCGGAGACCTAATAATGAGCAGTTCTTC. It encodes CASGTRRRPNNEQFF.

This clonotype showed up just a few times. This rearrangement joins TRBV7-9 to TRBJ2-7; 7 bases line up with TRBD2. V lost 5 bases, J lost 0 bases, and 10 bases stayed unmatched. Germline V gives CDR1 SEHNR, CDR2 FQNEAQ (reference sequence). This CDR3 is 16 amino acids long. The CDR3 loop is CASSASGTISSYEQYF. The CDR3 DNA reads TGTGCCAGCAGCGCCTCCGGGACTATAAGCTCCTACGAGCAGTACTTC.

This clonotype was observed a few times. The chain links TRBV6-1 to TRBJ2-5; 7 nucleotides line up with TRBD2. CDR1 and CDR2 from the germline V gene are MNHNS and SASEGT. This CDR3 contains 16 residues. The V and J ends lost 8 bases and 3 bases, in that order; junction bases with no gene match: 15. The CDR3 is CASLPLPRTREETQYF. For the CDR3, the DNA is TGTGCCAGCCTCCCTCTTCCAAGGACTAGGGAAGAGACCCAGTACTTC.

This clonotype was seen repeatedly, ten times or more. V gene TRBV4-1 combines with J gene TRBJ1-5; D is undetermined. This CDR3 has 18 residues. V was cut by 0 bases and J by 1 base, with 16 bases left in between. Germline CDR1 reads MGHRA; CDR2 reads YSYEKL. CDR3 coding DNA: TGCGCCAGCAGCCAAGACCCCCCTGTAGGGCGCAGCAATCAGCCCCAGCATTTT. As protein: CASSQDPPVGRSNQPQHF.

The chain recombines TRBV6-5 with TRBJ2-7; no clear D. The CDR3 spans 14 residues. CDR1 is MNHEY and CDR2 is SVGAGI in the germline V gene. V lost 0 bases to trimming and J lost 2 bases, with 8 bases between them. CDR3 amino acids: CASSYSGSTYEQYF. In DNA, the CDR3 is TGTGCCAGCAGTTACTCGGGGTCCACCTACGAGCAGTACTTC.

This clonotype has at least ten counts. The rearrangement uses TRBV4-3 and TRBJ2-3; 7 bases are a match to TRBD1. The junction had 4 bases not matched to a gene; V was cut back by 4 bases and J by 0 bases. This CDR3 has 15 residues. Germline lookup yields CDR1 LGHNA and CDR2 YSLEER. CDR3 in DNA: TGCGCCAGCAGCCTCACCAGGGGGAGCACAGATACGCAGTATTTT. It is translated as CASSLTRGSTDTQYF.

This clonotype was detected many times. This chain links TRBV9 with TRBJ1-2; D possibly corresponds to TRBD1 (6 bases). This CDR3 has 15 amino acids. The V gene lost 4 bases and the J gene lost 4 bases, with 17 bases spanning the gap. Germline values: CDR1 SGDLS, CDR2 YYNGEE. CDR3 in DNA: TGTGCCAGCAGCTTAAATACAGGGATCGGCTATGGCTACACCTTC. It codes for CASSLNTGIGYGYTF.

This clonotype was found many times. The chain is built from TRBV5-5 and TRBJ1-1, with D maybe TRBD1 (5 bases). The CDR3 consists of 16 residues. Germline CDR1 SGHKS, CDR2 YYEKEE (reference sequence). Trimming left V 5 bases short and J 4 bases short, with 21 bases between. CDR3 sequence (DNA): TGTGCCAGCAGAAAGGGGCTAGTACTAGACTCCACTGAAGCTTTCTTT. Its translation: CASRKGLVLDSTEAFF.